These T cell receptor beta chains were read from a single sample in a study of blood T cell repertoires in COVID-19. TCRdb's table, derived via immunoSEQ multiplex PCR, lists solely in-frame clones and lacks some. The table includes approximately 90,000 clones, 60% to 85% detected once. Sequenced sample: peripheral blood. These receptors originate from a human donor in a cohort sampled during active COVID-19. The CDR3 runs from the conserved cysteine through the conserved F or W. The D gene is left open where the match is weak. Where a row states a size, it is once, few, many or the class of an expanded clone; other rows omit it.

clone_size,j_call,v_call,d_call,cdr3_nt,cdr3_aa
-,TRBJ2-3,TRBV28,-,TGTGCCAGCAGTTTTGAGGGCAGGTTCACAGATACGCAGTATTTT,CASSFEGRFTDTQYF
once,TRBJ2-7,TRBV7-2,TRBD2,TGTGCCAGCAGCTTAGTAAGACTAGCAGCGTACGAGCAGTACTTC,CASSLVRLAAYEQYF
-,TRBJ1-4,TRBV5-1,-,TGCGCCAGCAGCTTAAGGGGTGGTGGTGAAAAACTGTTTTTT,CASSLRGGGEKLFF
-,TRBJ2-7,TRBV21-1,-,TGTGCCAGCAGCACATACAGGAGTTCCTACGAGCAGTACTTC,CASSTYRSSYEQYF
-,TRBJ2-5,TRBV28,TRBD1,TGTGCCAGCAGTAGTGCCGGGACAGGGGGCCTAGAGACCCAGTACTTC,CASSSAGTGGLETQYF
-,TRBJ2-3,TRBV11-3,-,TGTGCCAGCAGCTTGAACAGGGACCATACGCAGTATTTT,CASSLNRDHTQYF
-,TRBJ2-3,TRBV4-3,-,TGCGCCAGCAGCCATCTGGTAAGGGGATCTGGGGCAGATACGCAGTATTTT,CASSHLVRGSGADTQYF
once,TRBJ2-5,TRBV4-1,-,TGCGCCAGCAGCCAAGGGGCCGAGATTTATGAGACCCAGTACTTC,CASSQGAEIYETQYF
-,TRBJ1-4,TRBV20-1,-,TGCAGTGCTAGTTCCATCTATAATGAAAAACTGTTTTTT,CSASSIYNEKLFF
-,TRBJ1-6,TRBV5-4,TRBD1,TGTGCCAGCAGCTTGGCGGGACAGGGAAATTCACCCCTCCACTTT,CASSLAGQGNSPLHF
-,TRBJ2-7,TRBV15,TRBD2,TGTGCCACCAGCAGCCGACTAGCGGCCCACGAGCAGTACTTC,CATSSRLAAHEQYF
-,TRBJ2-7,TRBV19,TRBD2,TGTGCCAGTAGATCTAGCGGGAGTATCTCCTACGAGCAGTACTTC,CASRSSGSISYEQYF
-,TRBJ2-6,TRBV4-1,-,TGCGCCAGCGGCCCCGGGGCTGGGGCCAACGTCCTGACTTTC,CASGPGAGANVLTF
-,TRBJ2-1,TRBV4-3,-,TGCGCCAGCAGCCAAGAACTAGGCCCCGTTGTCTTC,CASSQELGPVVF
few,TRBJ2-7,TRBV28,TRBD2,TGTGCCAGCAGCCGAACCGGGACTAGCGTTCACGAGCAGTACTTC,CASSRTGTSVHEQYF
-,TRBJ1-2,TRBV5-5,-,TGTGCCAGCAGCTTGGCTCCGAGGACAGTAAACTATGGCTACACCTTC,CASSLAPRTVNYGYTF
few,TRBJ2-3,TRBV9,TRBD2,TGTGCCAGCAGCGCCGGGACTAGCGGGACCCATACGCAGTATTTT,CASSAGTSGTHTQYF
few,TRBJ1-4,TRBV5-4,-,TGTGCCAGCAGCTTGGCCAAGGGGCGGGGTGAAAAACTGTTTTTT,CASSLAKGRGEKLFF
-,TRBJ2-7,TRBV2,-,TGTGCCAGCAACGAGGGAATTGTACGTCCTGGGGAGCAGTACTTC,CASNEGIVRPGEQYF
-,TRBJ2-1,TRBV6-2/TRBV6-3,-,TGTGCCAGCAGTTACGAGACTAGAGGTGAGCAGTTCTTC,CASSYETRGEQFF
-,TRBJ2-5,TRBV28,-,TGTGCCAGCCACAGTCTGAACCAAGAGACCCAGTACTTC,CASHSLNQETQYF
-,TRBJ1-2,TRBV14,-,TGTGCCAGCAGCCAAGAGACCGTGATACCCCGGGGGGGCAGGCTTCATGGCTACACCTTC,CASSQETVIPRGGRLHGYTF